The T cell receptor beta chain under discussion was sequenced for a study of Graves' ophthalmopathy and Graves' hyperthyroidism. Scientists amplified the TCR beta CDR3 regions from RNA transcripts. First-round RT-PCR with HTBI primers preceded a second-round multiplex PCR. TCRdb re-derived calls from the multiplex PCR reads in MiXCR, one entry per CDR3 protein. The table lists about 1.2 million distinct CDR3 sequences, roughly two fifths of them singletons, with 11% in the top ten. Trimming removed 10 bases from V and 1 base from J; junction bases left unmatched: 13. This CDR3 contains 15 residues. Germline values: CDR1 ENHRY, CDR2 SYGVKD. In this sample, this clonotype turned up a few times.

The TCR was taken from an adult man with Graves' hyperthyroidism. The genes are TRBV10-3 and TRBJ2-7, with 7 bases that match TRBD1. What was sequenced was peripheral blood or thyroid tissue (not recorded which). The CDR3, as DNA: TGTGCCAGCGAGTGGAAGGGGGCCGTTTCCTACGAGCAGTACTTC. This codes for CASEWKGAVSYEQYF.